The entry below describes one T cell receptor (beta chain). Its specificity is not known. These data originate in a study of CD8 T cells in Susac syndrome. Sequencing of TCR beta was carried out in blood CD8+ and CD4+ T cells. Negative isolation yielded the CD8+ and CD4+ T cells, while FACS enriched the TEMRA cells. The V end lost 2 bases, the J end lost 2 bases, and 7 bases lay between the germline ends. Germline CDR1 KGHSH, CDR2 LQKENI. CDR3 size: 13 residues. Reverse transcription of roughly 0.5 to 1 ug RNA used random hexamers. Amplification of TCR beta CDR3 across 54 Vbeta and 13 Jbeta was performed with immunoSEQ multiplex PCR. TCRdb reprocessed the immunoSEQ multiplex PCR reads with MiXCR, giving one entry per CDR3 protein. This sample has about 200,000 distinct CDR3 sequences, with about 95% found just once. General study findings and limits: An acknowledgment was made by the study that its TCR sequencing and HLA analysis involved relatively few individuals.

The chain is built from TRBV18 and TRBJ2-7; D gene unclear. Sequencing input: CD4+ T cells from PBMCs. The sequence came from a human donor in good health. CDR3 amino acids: CASSPGVAYEQYV. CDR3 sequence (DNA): TGTGCCAGCTCACCAGGTGTAGCCTACGAGCAGTACGTC.